The 27 T cell receptor beta chains below all came from one sample that was sequenced in a study of early T cells in non-severe SARS-CoV-2 infection. TCRdb independently ran MiXCR on the 5' RACE reads; one entry per CDR3 protein. The data contain some 80,000 distinct CDR3 sequences, roughly 4.7% of them singletons. Material: whole blood, obtained at baseline. These TCRs come from an adult who was a healthcare worker with PCR-confirmed SARS-CoV-2 infection or an uninfected control (not recorded which).

This clonotype was recorded many times. The chain has TRBV20-1 and TRBJ1-4, with TRBD1 identical over 9 bases. V lost 6 bases and J lost 5; bases outside the gene matches: 7. The length of the CDR3 is 14 residues. Germline V gene lookup returns CDR1 DFQATT and CDR2 SNEGSKA (reference sequence). The DNA of the CDR3 is TGCAGTGCCCACAAGGGGACAGGGAATGAAAAACTGTTTTTT. It codes for CSAHKGTGNEKLFF.

This clonotype appeared many times. The CDR3 here is CASSLVAGNEQFF. The CDR3 region has the DNA TGTGCCAGCAGCTTAGTAGCGGGCAATGAGCAGTTCTTC. J is TRBJ2-1 and V is TRBV7-6, with TRBD2 identical over 7 bases. This CDR3 is 13 amino acids long. V trimming: 1 base; J trimming: 6 bases; junction bases outside the gene matches: 0. Germline CDR1 is SGHVS and CDR2 is FNYEAQ.

This clonotype was counted many times. The chain joins TRBV7-2 to TRBJ2-7; tentative D call: TRBD2 (6 bases). This CDR3 spans 15 amino acids. V was clipped by 0 bases and J by 0 bases, with 9 bases between them. CDR1 and CDR2 (germline): SGHTA, FQGNSA. CDR3 DNA: TGTGCCAGCAGCTTAGCGGGAGGCTCCTCCTACGAGCAGTACTTC. It is translated as CASSLAGGSSYEQYF.

This clonotype came up a few times. The chain combines TRBV15 with TRBJ2-5; 10 bases align to TRBD1. Germline-derived CDR1 and CDR2 are LNHNV and YYDKDF (reference sequence). With 7 bases clipped from V and 3 bases from J, the junction kept 11 bases outside the gene matches. CDR3 size: 16 residues. This CDR3 is CATMRGDRGREETQYF. CDR3 coding DNA: TGTGCCACCATGAGGGGCGACAGGGGGCGTGAAGAGACCCAGTACTTC. Combining the CDR3 with reference TRBV15 and TRBJ2-5 gives the whole variable domain DAMVIQNPRYQVTQFGKPVTLSCSQTLNHNVMYWYQQKSSQAPKLLFHYYDKDFNNEADTPDNFQSRRPNTSFCFLDIRSPGLGDTAMYLCATMRGDRGREETQYFGPGTRLLVL.

This clonotype appeared many times. Here the CDR3 reads CASSQLANQETQYF. Here the CDR3 DNA reads TGTGCCAGCAGTCAACTCGCAAACCAAGAGACCCAGTACTTC. The chain links TRBV12-3 or TRBV12-4 to TRBJ2-5; no clear D. The CDR3 runs 14 residues. The V end lost 5 bases, the J end lost 0 bases, and 10 bases lay between the germline ends.

This clonotype was observed a few times. This sequence joins TRBV5-1 and TRBJ2-2; 7 bases are shared with TRBD1. This CDR3 is built from 14 residues. The germline gives CDR1 SGHRS, CDR2 YFSETQ. With 1 base clipped from V and 6 bases from J, the junction kept 3 bases outside the gene matches. This CDR3 reads CASSLLQGSGELFF. CDR3 nucleotides: TGCGCCAGCAGCTTGTTACAGGGGTCCGGGGAGCTGTTTTTT.

The rearrangement uses TRBV18 and TRBJ2-1; 8 nucleotides match TRBD2. This CDR3 spans 14 amino acids. V was pared by 8 bases and J by 2 bases, with 5 bases of the junction left unmatched. Germline CDR1 and CDR2: KGHSH and LQKENI. As DNA, the CDR3 is TGTGCCAGCCTAACTAGCGGTCCCTACAATGAGCAGTTCTTC. It codes for CASLTSGPYNEQFF. Drawing the rest from reference TRBV18 and TRBJ2-1, the complete variable domain is NAGVMQNPRHLVRRRGQEARLRCSPMKGHSHVYWYRQLPEEGLKFMVYLQKENIIDESGMPKERFSAEFPKEGPSILRIQQVVRGDSAAYFCASLTSGPYNEQFFGPGTRLTVL.

This clonotype has more than one count but fewer than ten. The chain has TRBV12-5 and TRBJ1-5; D ambiguous. This CDR3 spans 14 amino acids. Trimming removed 0 bases from V and 5 bases from J, with 8 bases in between. Germline CDR1 LGHNT, CDR2 FRNRAP. The CDR3: CASGLVTRDQPQHF. DNA of the CDR3: TGTGCTAGTGGTTTGGTAACGAGGGATCAGCCCCAGCATTTT.

The table lists this clonotype with many counts. The J gene is TRBJ2-7, the V gene TRBV4-1; TRBD2 matches 9 bases. V lost 0 bases and J lost 3; bases outside the gene matches: 6. This CDR3 contains 16 residues. Germline V lookup: CDR1 MGHRA, CDR2 YSYEKL. CDR3 in amino acids: CASSQDRSGGLYEQYF. The CDR3 region has the DNA TGCGCCAGCAGCCAAGATCGTAGCGGGGGTCTCTACGAGCAGTACTTC.

This chain connects TRBV4-1 to TRBJ2-3; D gene ambiguous. The CDR3 sequence is 13 residues long. Germline V gene data show CDR1 as MGHRA and CDR2 as YSYEKL. Trimming removed 4 bases at V and 7 bases at J, with 12 bases between. The CDR3 sequence: CASSLLRAHTQYF. For the CDR3, the DNA is TGCGCCAGCAGCCTCCTCCGGGCCCATACGCAGTATTTT.

This clonotype was counted at least ten times. The chain joins TRBV29-1 to TRBJ2-1, with D unresolved. The CDR3 is 13 amino acids. The ends were cut back, 7 bases at V and 0 bases at J, with 10 bases in the middle. CDR1 SQVTM and CDR2 ANQGSEA come from the germline V gene. For the CDR3, the DNA is TGCAGCGGTTCCGAGAGCTCCTACAATGAGCAGTTCTTC. Translation gives CSGSESSYNEQFF.

In this sample, this clonotype turned up many times. The chain recombines TRBV13 with TRBJ2-5, with D possibly TRBD2 on 6 matching bases. The germline V gene has CDR1 PRHDT and CDR2 FYEKMQ (reference sequence). The CDR3 has 15 amino acids. The V end was cut by 4 bases, the J end by 4 bases, with 16 bases between. CDR3 sequence (DNA): TGTGCCAGCAGCTCTAGACTAGGCGGTCGAGAGACCCAGTACTTC. The encoded protein is CASSSRLGGRETQYF.

The rearrangement joins TRBV3-1 to TRBJ2-2; possibly TRBD1 for D (6 bases). Germline values: CDR1 LGHDT, CDR2 YNNKEL (reference sequence). CDR3 length: 22 amino acids. The V end lost 4 bases, the J end lost 6 bases, and 36 bases lay between the germline ends. The CDR3 is CASSPRDGTNVLGGPGAGELFF. Written as DNA, the CDR3 is TGTGCCAGCAGCCCCCGGGACGGGACAAACGTGCTTGGAGGCCCCGGGGCCGGGGAGCTGTTTTTT.

This clonotype was counted at least ten times. Written as DNA, the CDR3 is TGTGCCAGCAGTTACTCCTACGAGCAGTACTTC. Translating gives CASSYSYEQYF. The rearrangement uses TRBV12-3 or TRBV12-4 and TRBJ2-7, with D hard to call. Trimming left V 4 bases short and J 0 bases short, with 1 base between. CDR3 size: 11 residues.

This clonotype was observed many times. This sequence joins TRBV20-1 and TRBJ2-7; TRBD2 matches 12 bases. Germline-derived CDR1 and CDR2 are DFQATT and SNEGSKA (reference sequence). The V segment lost 0 bases and the J segment 4 bases; nucleotides outside the gene matches: 16. The CDR3 covers 19 residues. CDR3 sequence reads: CSARDYSALAGGSSYEQYF. CDR3 sequence (DNA): TGCAGTGCTAGAGATTACTCGGCACTAGCGGGAGGATCAAGTTACGAGCAGTACTTC.

This clonotype was recorded at least ten times. The chain joins TRBV12-5 to TRBJ2-7; D perhaps matches TRBD2 (7 bases). Trimming pared 2 bases from V and 0 bases from J, leaving 17 bases between. The CDR3 is 17 residues long. Germline V gene lookup returns CDR1 LGHNT and CDR2 FRNRAP. This CDR3 reads CASGLPSRGGGSYEQYF. DNA of the CDR3: TGTGCTAGTGGTTTGCCTTCTCGGGGAGGGGGCTCCTACGAGCAGTACTTC.

The chain recombines TRBV6-5 with TRBJ2-3; 7 bases are a match to TRBD2. Per germline, CDR1 MNHEY and CDR2 SVGAGI. Trimming at V came to 7 bases and at J to 5 bases, leaving 9 bases not matched to a gene. The CDR3 consists of 14 residues. CDR3 DNA sequence: TGTGCCAGCATTGCTAGCGGACTGGGAGATACGCAGTATTTT. As protein: CASIASGLGDTQYF.

In this sample, this clonotype turned up many times. The chain employs TRBV20-1 and TRBJ2-7; the D gene is possibly TRBD2 (6 bases). Germline-derived CDR1 and CDR2 are DFQATT and SNEGSKA (reference sequence). V shed 1 base and J shed 0 bases, with 13 bases lying between them. The CDR3 covers 15 residues. CDR3 amino acids: CSARGGPGVSYEQYF. CDR3 coding DNA: TGCAGTGCTAGAGGGGGCCCGGGAGTCTCCTACGAGCAGTACTTC.

This clonotype showed up just a few times. The chain links TRBV19 to TRBJ2-3; 9 bases map to TRBD1. Trimming took 6 bases from V and 2 from J; bases not matched to a gene: 3. CDR1 is LNHDA, CDR2 SQIVND, per germline (reference sequence). This CDR3 has 14 residues. DNA of the CDR3: TGTGCCAGTAGGGACAGGGGCTTCACAGATACGCAGTATTTT. It specifies CASRDRGFTDTQYF.

The CDR3 bases are TGCAGTGCTACGGGGTCTAGCACAGATACGCAGTATTTT. Its translation: CSATGSSTDTQYF. The chain recombines TRBV20-1 with TRBJ2-3, with a possible D match to TRBD2 (5 bases). The CDR3 length is 13 residues. V dropped 4 bases and J dropped 0 bases, with 8 bases sitting between them. Germline V CDR1 and CDR2: DFQATT, SNEGSKA (reference sequence).

This clonotype showed up just a few times. This chain uses TRBV12-3 or TRBV12-4 with TRBJ2-7, with D unresolved. Trimming shortened V by 7 bases and J by 3 bases, and 10 bases separated the two germline ends. The CDR3 sequence is 12 residues long. CDR3 sequence reads: CASTTDGYEQYF. Here the CDR3 DNA reads TGTGCCAGCACCACGGACGGCTACGAGCAGTACTTC.

At least ten counts were recorded for this clonotype. The rearrangement uses TRBV18 and TRBJ2-7; D perhaps matches TRBD1 (6 bases). Germline V gene lookup returns CDR1 KGHSH and CDR2 LQKENI. The CDR3 has 14 amino acids. Deletions cut 6 bases from V and 2 bases from J, with 14 bases between. The DNA for the CDR3 is TGTGCCAGCTCGCTGAGGGACACCGCCTACGAGCAGTACTTC. Translating gives CASSLRDTAYEQYF.

This clonotype was recorded a few times. This chain links TRBV6-5 with TRBJ2-7, with 9 bases that match TRBD1. In germline, CDR1 is MNHEY, CDR2 SVGAGI. The V gene end was trimmed by 6 bases and the J gene end by 1 base; junction bases not matched to a gene: 13. The CDR3 has 17 residues. DNA of the CDR3: TGTGCCAGCAGCATCCAATACAGGGGGCAGCGGTCCTACGAGCAGTACTTC. Protein sequence: CASSIQYRGQRSYEQYF.

This clonotype has a handful of counts. The rearrangement joins TRBV10-3 to TRBJ1-5; TRBD1 matches 7 bases. The CDR3 runs 13 residues. V lost 6 bases, J lost 4 bases, and 3 bases stayed unmatched. CDR1 ENHRY and CDR2 SYGVKD come from the germline V gene. The CDR3 loop reads CAISLQGNQPQHF. CDR3 bases: TGTGCCATCAGCCTACAGGGGAATCAGCCCCAGCATTTT.

There are many counts of this clonotype. The V gene is TRBV11-2, the J gene TRBJ1-5; 9 bases line up with TRBD1. This CDR3 contains 14 residues. CDR1 and CDR2 (germline): SGHAT, FQNNGV. Germline trimming cut 5 bases from V and 4 bases from J; bases unmatched to any gene: 3. DNA of the CDR3: TGTGCCAGCAGCATTGACAGGGGGAATCAGCCCCAGCATTTT. Translating gives CASSIDRGNQPQHF.

This clonotype has a count of ten or more. The chain is built from TRBV12-3 or TRBV12-4 and TRBJ1-5; a weak D match, TRBD1 (5 bases). V was trimmed by 2 bases and J by 4 bases, leaving 12 bases between them. CDR3 length equals 15 residues. The CDR3 here is CASSLSGGRNQPQHF. CDR3 sequence (DNA): TGTGCCAGCAGTTTATCGGGGGGAAGAAATCAGCCCCAGCATTTT.

Only a few counts were recorded for this clonotype. The chain has TRBV18 and TRBJ1-5, with 8 bases lining up with TRBD1. The CDR3 runs to 14 residues. CDR1 is KGHSH, CDR2 LQKENI, per germline. V lost 8 bases to trimming and J lost 6 bases; unmatched junction nucleotides: 9. The CDR3 protein is CASRVQGAGQPQHF. CDR3 DNA sequence: TGTGCCAGCCGCGTTCAGGGGGCGGGTCAGCCCCAGCATTTT.